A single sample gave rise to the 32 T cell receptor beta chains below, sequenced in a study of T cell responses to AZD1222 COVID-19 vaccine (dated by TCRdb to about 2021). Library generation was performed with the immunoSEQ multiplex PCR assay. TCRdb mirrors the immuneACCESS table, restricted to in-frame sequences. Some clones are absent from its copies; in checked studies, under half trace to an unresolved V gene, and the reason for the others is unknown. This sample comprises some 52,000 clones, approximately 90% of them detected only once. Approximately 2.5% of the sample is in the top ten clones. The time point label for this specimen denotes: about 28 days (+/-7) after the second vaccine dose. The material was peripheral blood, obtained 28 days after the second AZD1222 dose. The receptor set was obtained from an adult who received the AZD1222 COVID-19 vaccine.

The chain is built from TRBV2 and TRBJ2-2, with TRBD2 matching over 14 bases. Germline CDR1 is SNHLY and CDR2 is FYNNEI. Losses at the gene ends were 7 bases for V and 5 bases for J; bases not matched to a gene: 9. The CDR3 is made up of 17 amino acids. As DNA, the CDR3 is TGTGCCAGCACGCCGGGACTAGCGGGAGTAGGTACCGGGGAGCTGTTTTTT. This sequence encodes CASTPGLAGVGTGELFF. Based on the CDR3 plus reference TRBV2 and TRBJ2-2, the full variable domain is EPEVTQTPSHQVTQMGQEVILRCVPISNHLYFYWYRQILGQKVEFLVSFYNNEISEKSEIFDDQFSVERPDGSNFTLKIRSTKLEDSAMYFCASTPGLAGVGTGELFFGEGSRLTVL.

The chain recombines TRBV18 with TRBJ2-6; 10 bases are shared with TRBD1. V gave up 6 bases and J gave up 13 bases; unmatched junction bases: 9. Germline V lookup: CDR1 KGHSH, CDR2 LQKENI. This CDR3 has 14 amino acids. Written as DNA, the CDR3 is TGTGCCAGCTCTCCCGGACAGGGGGGCGAGGTCCTGACTTTC. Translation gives CASSPGQGGEVLTF. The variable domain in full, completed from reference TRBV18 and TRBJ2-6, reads NAGVMQNPRHLVRRRGQEARLRCSPMKGHSHVYWYRQLPEEGLKFMVYLQKENIIDESGMPKERFSAEFPKEGPSILRIQQVVRGDSAAYFCASSPGQGGEVLTFGAGSRLTVL.

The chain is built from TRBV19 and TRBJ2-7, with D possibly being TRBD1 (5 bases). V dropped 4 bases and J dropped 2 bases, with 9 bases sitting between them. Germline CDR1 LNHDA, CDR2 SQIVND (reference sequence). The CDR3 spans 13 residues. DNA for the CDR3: TGTGCCAGTAGTACCCGACAGCCCTACGAGCAGTACTTC. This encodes CASSTRQPYEQYF.

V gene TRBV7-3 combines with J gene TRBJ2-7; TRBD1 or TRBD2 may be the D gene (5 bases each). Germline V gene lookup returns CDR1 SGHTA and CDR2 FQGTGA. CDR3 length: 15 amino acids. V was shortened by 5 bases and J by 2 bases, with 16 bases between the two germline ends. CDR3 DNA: TGTGCCAGCAGCCTGTCCCAGGGACCTACCTACGAGCAGTACTTC. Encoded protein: CASSLSQGPTYEQYF. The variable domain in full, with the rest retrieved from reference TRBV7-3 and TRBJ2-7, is GAGVSQTPSNKVTEKGKYVELRCDPISGHTALYWYRQSLGQGPEFLIYFQGTGAADDSGLPNDRFFAVRPEGSVSTLKIQRTERGDSAVYLCASSLSQGPTYEQYFGPGTRLTVT.

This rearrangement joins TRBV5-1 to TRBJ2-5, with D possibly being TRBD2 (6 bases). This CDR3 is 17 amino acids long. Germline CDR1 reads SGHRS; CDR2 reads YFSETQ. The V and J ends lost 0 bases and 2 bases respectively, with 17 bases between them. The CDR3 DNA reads TGCGCCAGCAGCTTGGGCCCCCGAGGGAGGACACAAGAGACCCAGTACTTC. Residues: CASSLGPRGRTQETQYF.

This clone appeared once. DNA of the CDR3: TGTGCCAGCAGCCGCCCTGGGGTAGGGCGGAACGAGCAGTACTTC. Translating it yields CASSRPGVGRNEQYF. This rearrangement joins TRBV5-4 to TRBJ2-7; D call uncertain. V was cut by 4 bases and J by 5 bases, with 19 bases left in between. The germline V gene encodes CDR1 SGHNT and CDR2 YYREEE (reference sequence). The CDR3 runs 15 residues.

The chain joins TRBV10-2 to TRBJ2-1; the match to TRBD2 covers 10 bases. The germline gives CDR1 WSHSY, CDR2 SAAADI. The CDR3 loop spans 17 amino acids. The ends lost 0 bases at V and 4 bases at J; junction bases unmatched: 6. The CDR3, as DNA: TGCGCCAGCAGTGAGTCCCGCCTAGCGGGAGTTTACAATGAGCAGTTCTTC. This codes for CASSESRLAGVYNEQFF.

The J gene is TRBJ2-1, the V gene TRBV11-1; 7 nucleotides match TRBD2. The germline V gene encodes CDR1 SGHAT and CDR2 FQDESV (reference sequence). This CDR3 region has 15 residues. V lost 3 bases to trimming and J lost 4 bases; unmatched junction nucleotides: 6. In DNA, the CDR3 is TGTGCCAGCAGCTTGGGAGGGACTCCTTACAATGAGCAGTTCTTC. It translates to CASSLGGTPYNEQFF. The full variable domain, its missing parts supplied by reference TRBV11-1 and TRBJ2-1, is EAEVAQSPRYKITEKSQAVAFWCDPISGHATLYWYRQILGQGPELLVQFQDESVVDDSQLPKDRFSAERLKGVDSTLKIQPAELGDSAMYLCASSLGGTPYNEQFFGPGTRLTVL.

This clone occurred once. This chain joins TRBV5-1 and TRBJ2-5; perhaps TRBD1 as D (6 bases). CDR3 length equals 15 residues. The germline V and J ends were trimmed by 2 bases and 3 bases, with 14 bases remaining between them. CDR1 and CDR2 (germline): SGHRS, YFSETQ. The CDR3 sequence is CASSLEGRGEETQYF. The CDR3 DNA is TGCGCCAGCAGCTTAGAGGGCAGGGGAGAAGAGACCCAGTACTTC.

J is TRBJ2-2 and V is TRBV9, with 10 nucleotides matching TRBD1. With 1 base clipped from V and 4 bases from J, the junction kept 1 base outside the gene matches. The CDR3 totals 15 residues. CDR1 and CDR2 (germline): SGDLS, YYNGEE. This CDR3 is CASSVRTGGTGELFF. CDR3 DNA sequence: TGTGCCAGCAGCGTAAGGACAGGGGGCACCGGGGAGCTGTTTTTT.

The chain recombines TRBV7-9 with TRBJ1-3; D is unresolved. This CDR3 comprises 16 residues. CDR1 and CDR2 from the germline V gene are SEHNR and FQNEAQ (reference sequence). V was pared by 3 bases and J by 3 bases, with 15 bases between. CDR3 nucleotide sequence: TGTGCCAGCAGCTTCCTCTCCCTTCGATATGGAAACACCATATATTTT. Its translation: CASSFLSLRYGNTIYF.

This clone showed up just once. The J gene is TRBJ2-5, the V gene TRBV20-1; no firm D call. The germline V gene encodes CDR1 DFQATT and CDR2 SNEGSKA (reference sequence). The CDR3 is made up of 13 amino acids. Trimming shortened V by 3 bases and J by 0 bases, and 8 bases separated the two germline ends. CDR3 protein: CSASGDNQETQYF. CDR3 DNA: TGCAGTGCTAGTGGAGACAACCAAGAGACCCAGTACTTC.

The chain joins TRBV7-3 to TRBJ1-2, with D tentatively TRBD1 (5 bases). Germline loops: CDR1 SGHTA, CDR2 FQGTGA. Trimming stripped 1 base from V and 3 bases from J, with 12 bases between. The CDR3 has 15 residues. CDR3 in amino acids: CASSLNGREDYGYTF. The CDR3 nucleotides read TGTGCCAGCAGCTTAAACGGCAGGGAGGACTATGGCTACACCTTC.

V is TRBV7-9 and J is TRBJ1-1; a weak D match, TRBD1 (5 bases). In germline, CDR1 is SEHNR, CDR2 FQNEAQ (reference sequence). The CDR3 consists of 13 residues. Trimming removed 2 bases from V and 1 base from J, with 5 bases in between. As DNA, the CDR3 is TGTGCCAGCAGCTTAACAGGGAACACTGAAGCTTTCTTT. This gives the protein CASSLTGNTEAFF. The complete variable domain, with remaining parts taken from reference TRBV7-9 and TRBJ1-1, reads DTGVSQNPRHKITKRGQNVTFRCDPISEHNRLYWYRQTLGQGPEFLTYFQNEAQLEKSRLLSDRFSAERPKGSFSTLEIQRTEQGDSAMYLCASSLTGNTEAFFGQGTRLTVV.

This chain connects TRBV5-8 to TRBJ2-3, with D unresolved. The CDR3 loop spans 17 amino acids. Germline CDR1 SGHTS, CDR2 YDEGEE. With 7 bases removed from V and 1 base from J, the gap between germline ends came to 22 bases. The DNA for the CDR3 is TGTGCCAGCTTGGCCGGTCTGAAGGTGCTGGGCACAGATACGCAGTATTTT. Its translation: CASLAGLKVLGTDTQYF.

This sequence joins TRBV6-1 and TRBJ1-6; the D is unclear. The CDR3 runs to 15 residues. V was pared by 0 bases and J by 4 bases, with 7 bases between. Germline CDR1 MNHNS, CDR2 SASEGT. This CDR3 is CASSEAGRYNSPLHF. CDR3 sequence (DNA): TGTGCCAGCAGTGAAGCAGGGCGGTATAATTCACCCCTCCACTTT.

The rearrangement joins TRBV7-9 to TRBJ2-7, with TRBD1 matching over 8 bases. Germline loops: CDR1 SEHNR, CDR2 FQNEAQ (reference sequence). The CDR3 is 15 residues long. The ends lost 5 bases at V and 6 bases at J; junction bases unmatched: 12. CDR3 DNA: TGTGCCAGCAGCCCGCAGGGGGCTAGCGTTCCCGAGCAGTACTTC. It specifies CASSPQGASVPEQYF.

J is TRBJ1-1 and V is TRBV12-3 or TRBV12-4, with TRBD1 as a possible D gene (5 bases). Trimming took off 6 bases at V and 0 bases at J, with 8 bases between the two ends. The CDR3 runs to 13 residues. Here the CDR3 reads CASRARVNTEAFF. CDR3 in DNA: TGTGCCAGCAGGGCCAGGGTGAACACTGAAGCTTTCTTT.

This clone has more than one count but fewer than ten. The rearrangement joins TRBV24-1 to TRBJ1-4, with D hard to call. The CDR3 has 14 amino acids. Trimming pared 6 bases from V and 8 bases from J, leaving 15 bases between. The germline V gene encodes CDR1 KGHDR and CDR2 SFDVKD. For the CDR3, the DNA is TGTGCCACCAGTCCGGCTACTTCTTGGGAAAAACTGTTTTTT. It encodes CATSPATSWEKLFF.

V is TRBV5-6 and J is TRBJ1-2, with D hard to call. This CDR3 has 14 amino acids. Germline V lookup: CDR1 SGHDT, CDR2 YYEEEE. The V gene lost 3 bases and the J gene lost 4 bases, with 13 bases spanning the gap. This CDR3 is CASSSDGRSYGYTF. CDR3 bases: TGTGCCAGCAGCTCGGATGGACGTAGCTATGGCTACACCTTC.

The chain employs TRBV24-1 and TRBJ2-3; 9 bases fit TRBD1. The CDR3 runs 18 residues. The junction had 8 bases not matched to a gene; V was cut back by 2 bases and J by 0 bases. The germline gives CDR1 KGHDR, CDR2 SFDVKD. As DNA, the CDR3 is TGTGCCACCAGTGATTCCGGGGTGACAGGGGGGAGCACAGATACGCAGTATTTT. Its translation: CATSDSGVTGGSTDTQYF.

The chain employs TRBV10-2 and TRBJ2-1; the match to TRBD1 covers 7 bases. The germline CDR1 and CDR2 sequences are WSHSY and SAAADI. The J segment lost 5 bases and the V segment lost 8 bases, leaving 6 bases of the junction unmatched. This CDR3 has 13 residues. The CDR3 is CASAGTANNEQFF. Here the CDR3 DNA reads TGCGCCAGCGCCGGGACAGCTAACAATGAGCAGTTCTTC.

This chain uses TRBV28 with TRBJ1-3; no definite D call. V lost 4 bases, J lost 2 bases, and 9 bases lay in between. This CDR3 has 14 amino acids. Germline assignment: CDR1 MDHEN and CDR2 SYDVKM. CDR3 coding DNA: TGTGCCAGCAGTTCCCCTAGCCCTGGAAACACCATATATTTT. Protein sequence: CASSSPSPGNTIYF.

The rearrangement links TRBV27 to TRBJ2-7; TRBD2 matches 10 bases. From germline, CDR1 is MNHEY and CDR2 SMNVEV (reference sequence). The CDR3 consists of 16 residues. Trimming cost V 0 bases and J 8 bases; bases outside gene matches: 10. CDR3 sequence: CASSLSRLAGVYQQYF. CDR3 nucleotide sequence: TGTGCCAGCAGTTTATCGAGACTAGCGGGTGTGTACCAGCAGTACTTC.

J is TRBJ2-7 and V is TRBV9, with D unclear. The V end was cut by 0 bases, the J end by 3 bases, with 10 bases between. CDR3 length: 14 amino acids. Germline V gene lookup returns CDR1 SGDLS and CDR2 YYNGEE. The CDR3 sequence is CASSVDSGNYEQYF. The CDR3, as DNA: TGTGCCAGCAGCGTAGACAGTGGGAACTACGAGCAGTACTTC.

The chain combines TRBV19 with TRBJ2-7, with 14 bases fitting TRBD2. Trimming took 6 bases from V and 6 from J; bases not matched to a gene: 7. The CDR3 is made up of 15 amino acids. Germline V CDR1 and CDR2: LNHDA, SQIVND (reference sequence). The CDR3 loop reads CASSSTSGRAGEQYF. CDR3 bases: TGTGCCAGTAGCTCGACTAGCGGGAGGGCCGGCGAGCAGTACTTC.

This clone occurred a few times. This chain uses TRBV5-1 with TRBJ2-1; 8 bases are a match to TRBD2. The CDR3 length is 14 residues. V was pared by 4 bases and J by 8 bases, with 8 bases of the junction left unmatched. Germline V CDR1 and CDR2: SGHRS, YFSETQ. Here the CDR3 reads CASSRSGSFDEQFF. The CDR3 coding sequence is TGCGCCAGCAGCCGGAGCGGGAGCTTCGATGAGCAGTTCTTC. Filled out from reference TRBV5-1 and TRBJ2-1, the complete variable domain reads KAGVTQTPRYLIKTRGQQVTLSCSPISGHRSVSWYQQTPGQGLQFLFEYFSETQRNKGNFPGRFSGRQFSNSRSEMNVSTLELGDSALYLCASSRSGSFDEQFFGPGTRLTVL.

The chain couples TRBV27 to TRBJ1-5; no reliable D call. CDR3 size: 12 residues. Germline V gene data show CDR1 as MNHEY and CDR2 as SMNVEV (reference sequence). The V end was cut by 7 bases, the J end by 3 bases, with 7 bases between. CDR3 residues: CASKGANQPQHF. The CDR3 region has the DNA TGTGCCAGCAAGGGAGCCAATCAGCCCCAGCATTTT.

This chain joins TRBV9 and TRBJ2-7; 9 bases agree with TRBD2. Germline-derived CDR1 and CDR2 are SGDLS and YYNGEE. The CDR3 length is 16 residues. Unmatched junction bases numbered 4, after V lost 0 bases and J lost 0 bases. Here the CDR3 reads CASSVGLAGSSYEQYF. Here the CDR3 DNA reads TGTGCCAGCAGCGTAGGGCTAGCGGGGAGCTCCTACGAGCAGTACTTC.

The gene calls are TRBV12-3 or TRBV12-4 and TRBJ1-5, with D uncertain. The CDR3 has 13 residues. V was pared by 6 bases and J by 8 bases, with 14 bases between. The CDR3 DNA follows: TGTGCCAGCAGCCCGGGTCAAATTGAGCCCCAGCATTTT. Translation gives CASSPGQIEPQHF.

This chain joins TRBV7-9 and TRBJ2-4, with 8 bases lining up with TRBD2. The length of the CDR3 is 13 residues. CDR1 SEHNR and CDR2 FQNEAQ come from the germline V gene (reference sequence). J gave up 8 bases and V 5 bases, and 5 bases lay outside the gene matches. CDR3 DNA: TGTGCCAGCAGCCGGGGGGGCAAGGACATTCAGTACTTC. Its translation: CASSRGGKDIQYF.

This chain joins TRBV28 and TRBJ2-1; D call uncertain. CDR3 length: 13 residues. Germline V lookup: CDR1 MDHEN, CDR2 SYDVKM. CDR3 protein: CVTARASYNEQFF. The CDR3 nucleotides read TGTGTCACCGCTCGGGCCAGCTACAATGAGCAGTTCTTC. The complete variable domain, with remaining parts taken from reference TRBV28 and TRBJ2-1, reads DVKVTQSSRYLVKRTGEKVFLECVQDMDHENMFWYRQDPGLGLRLIYFSYDVKMKEKGDIPEGYSVSREKKERFSLILESASTNQTSMYLCVTARASYNEQFFGPGTRLTVL.